This passage covers 29 T cell receptor beta chains from one sample sequenced in a study of cytomegalovirus exposure and HLA in healthy donors. Amplification used 60 Vbeta primers and 13 Jbeta primers. Libraries were prepared by immunoSEQ multiplex PCR; TCRdb keeps only in-frame clonotypes and omits some of them. The repertoire has more than 90,000 clones, 80% to 85% of them found once; the top ten carry over 4%. Sequenced material: PBMCs. The origin of the receptors is a woman aged 70-85 years in good health and CMV-seropositive.

The V gene is TRBV5-4, the J gene TRBJ2-5, with 8 bases that match TRBD2. The J call may not be correct, given that the DNA end is closer to TRBJ2-7. Germline loops: CDR1 SGHNT, CDR2 YYREEE (reference sequence). This CDR3 is built from 15 residues. CDR3 bases: TGTGCCAGCAGCCCGGGGGGGCCGGCCTCCTACGAGCAGTACTTC. Amino acid sequence: CASSPGGPASYEQYF.

The genes are TRBV21-1 and TRBJ2-7; the DNA was not used to check the table's D call, TRBD1. TRBV21-1 is labeled a pseudogene. This CDR3 has 13 amino acids. CDR3 sequence: CASSKVGGYEQYF. The CDR3 coding sequence is TGTGCCAGCAGCAAAGTAGGGGGCTACGAGCAGTACTTC.

The CDR3 spells CASRLTSGAYEQYF. For the CDR3, the DNA is TGTGCCAGCAGGCTGACTAGCGGAGCCTACGAGCAGTACTTC. The chain has TRBV28 and TRBJ2-7; 9 nucleotides match TRBD2. Germline V CDR1 and CDR2: MDHEN, SYDVKM. V shed 6 bases, J shed 2 bases, and the junction held 5 bases outside the gene matches. This CDR3 is built from 14 residues.

This chain links TRBV15 with TRBJ2-3, with 7 bases aligning to TRBD2. V lost 2 bases and J lost 6; bases outside the gene matches: 14. Germline V gene sequence: CDR1 LNHNV, CDR2 YYDKDF (reference sequence). The CDR3 spans 17 residues. CDR3: CATSRLGQAGPGDTQYF. CDR3 sequence (DNA): TGTGCCACCAGCAGATTGGGTCAAGCGGGGCCTGGGGATACGCAGTATTTT.

This clone showed up just a few times. The CDR3 DNA reads as TGCGCCAGCACTCTAGCGGGAGGGTACAATGAGCAGTTCTTC. It is translated as CASTLAGGYNEQFF. This chain uses TRBV5-1 with TRBJ2-1; 12 bases match TRBD2. CDR1 SGHRS and CDR2 YFSETQ come from the germline V gene. Trimming took 6 bases from V and 4 from J; bases not matched to a gene: 2. This CDR3 contains 14 residues.

This sequence joins TRBV6-5 and TRBJ2-5, with 12 bases fitting TRBD2. The DNA end is more similar to TRBJ2-7, so the J call may be wrong. This CDR3 is 15 amino acids long. Germline V lookup: CDR1 MNHEY, CDR2 SVGAGI. This CDR3 is CASSPGTSGLSEQYF. The CDR3 region has the DNA TGTGCCAGCAGCCCCGGGACTAGCGGGCTGTCCGAGCAGTACTTC.

A note on this clone: The junction departs from germline at one end; a sequencing error may be responsible. This chain joins TRBV2 and TRBJ2-1; D unclear. The CDR3 runs 11 residues. Germline loops: CDR1 SNHLY, CDR2 FYNNEI. The CDR3 DNA reads TGTGCCAGCAGTGAAGAAGGTTCGGCGGTCTTC. The encoded protein is CASSEEGSAVF.

V and J are TRBV19 and TRBJ2-1, with D possibly TRBD1 on 7 matching bases. The CDR3 is made up of 19 amino acids. The germline gives CDR1 LNHDA, CDR2 SQIVND (reference sequence). V dropped 4 bases and J dropped 3 bases, with 25 bases sitting between them. The CDR3 spells CASSTLRETGNKDYNEQFF. For the CDR3, the DNA is TGTGCCAGTAGTACACTACGGGAGACAGGGAATAAGGACTACAATGAGCAGTTCTTC.

This clone has just a few counts. V is TRBV5-6 and J is TRBJ1-1; the D gene is possibly TRBD1 (6 bases). V shed 4 bases and J shed 0 bases, with 19 bases lying between them. This CDR3 spans 17 amino acids. Germline V CDR1 and CDR2: SGHDT, YYEEEE. CDR3 sequence: CASSPGHLIAMNTEAFF. The CDR3 nucleotides are TGTGCCAGCAGCCCGGGACACCTCATTGCTATGAACACTGAAGCTTTCTTT.

This chain links TRBV4-2 with TRBJ2-1; D is unclear. The CDR3 loop spans 13 amino acids. Germline loops: CDR1 LGHNA, CDR2 YNFKEQ. Trimming shortened V by 2 bases and J by 5 bases, and 7 bases separated the two germline ends. Here the CDR3 DNA reads TGTGCCAGCAGCCAACTCGCGGACAATGAGCAGTTCTTC. Translating it yields CASSQLADNEQFF.

The gene calls are TRBV5-4 and TRBJ2-3; TRBD2 is a possible D gene (6 bases). The V end lost 5 bases, the J end lost 0 bases, and 16 bases lay between the germline ends. The CDR3 totals 16 residues. Germline V gene sequence: CDR1 SGHNT, CDR2 YYREEE (reference sequence). The CDR3 here is CASSPWEVTSTDTQYF. The CDR3 coding sequence is TGTGCCAGCAGTCCCTGGGAGGTTACTAGCACAGATACGCAGTATTTT.

The genes are TRBV19 and TRBJ1-3; 8 positions match TRBD1. The germline V gene encodes CDR1 LNHDA and CDR2 SQIVND (reference sequence). With V trimmed by 6 bases and J by 0 bases, 10 bases remained unmatched. The CDR3 extends over 17 amino acids. The CDR3 here is CASRQEIGTGSGNTIYF. CDR3 bases: TGTGCCAGTAGACAGGAGATCGGGACAGGCTCTGGAAACACCATATATTTT.

The gene calls are TRBV4-3 and TRBJ2-2; 10 bases fit TRBD1. CDR1 LGHNA and CDR2 YSLEER come from the germline V gene. The ends lost 2 bases at V and 3 bases at J; junction bases unmatched: 3. The CDR3 extends over 16 amino acids. In nucleotides, the CDR3 is TGCGCCAGCAGCCAAACCGGGACAGGGGACACCGGGGAGCTGTTTTTT. Protein sequence: CASSQTGTGDTGELFF.

The CDR3 is CASSRSSSEDTQYF. CDR3 coding DNA: TGTGCCAGCAGCAGAAGTTCGAGTGAAGATACGCAGTATTTT. The chain is built from TRBV7-3 and TRBJ2-3; D uncertain. Trimming pared 5 bases from V and 5 bases from J, leaving 14 bases between. The CDR3 has 14 residues. Germline lookup yields CDR1 SGHTA and CDR2 FQGTGA.

Remarks on this clone: This sample includes further DNA sequences coding for the same CDR3. The chain joins TRBV18 to TRBJ2-3; 9 positions agree with TRBD2. V gave up 6 bases and J gave up 4 bases; unmatched junction bases: 8. The CDR3 loop spans 15 amino acids. Germline values: CDR1 KGHSH, CDR2 LQKENI. This CDR3 is CASSPGGLAPDTQYF. The CDR3 region has the DNA TGTGCCAGCTCGCCTGGGGGACTAGCCCCAGATACGCAGTATTTT.

This clone was seen only once. This sequence joins TRBV6-6 and TRBJ1-5, with D tentatively TRBD1 (6 bases). V dropped 9 bases and J dropped 5 bases, with 14 bases sitting between them. This CDR3 is 13 amino acids long. The V gene's germline CDR1 is MNHNY and CDR2 SVGAGI (reference sequence). The CDR3 loop reads CASGGANDQPQHF. Here the CDR3 DNA reads TGTGCCAGTGGGGGGGCAAATGATCAGCCCCAGCATTTT.

The chain couples TRBV9 to TRBJ2-1, with a weak D call TRBD1 (6 bases). CDR1 and CDR2 from the germline V gene are SGDLS and YYNGEE. V lost 5 bases to trimming and J lost 9 bases, with 21 bases between them. The CDR3 sequence is 15 residues long. The CDR3 nucleotides read TGTGCCAGCAGGGGGGCCGGGACGTCTAATGGTGAGCAGTTCTTC. This gives the protein CASRGAGTSNGEQFF.

The J gene is TRBJ2-7, the V gene TRBV11-3, with TRBD1 matching 11 bases. There are 17 residues in the CDR3. Germline lookup yields CDR1 SGHNT and CDR2 YENEEA. V gave up 5 bases and J gave up 2 bases; unmatched junction bases: 11. The CDR3 region is CASSRGPPGQGAYEQYF. The CDR3 coding sequence is TGTGCCAGCAGCCGGGGACCACCGGGACAGGGGGCCTACGAGCAGTACTTC.

The chain combines TRBV9 with TRBJ1-3, with D possibly being TRBD1 (5 bases). This CDR3 spans 16 amino acids. Germline assignment: CDR1 SGDLS and CDR2 YYNGEE. Trimming removed 0 bases from V and 1 base from J, with 11 bases in between. The CDR3 region is CASSVDAGISGNTIYF. For the CDR3, the DNA is TGTGCCAGCAGCGTAGATGCAGGGATATCTGGAAACACCATATATTTT.

This clone showed up just a few times. The J gene is TRBJ2-1, the V gene TRBV7-2; D unclear. The germline CDR1 and CDR2 sequences are SGHTA and FQGNSA. V lost 3 bases and J lost 7, with 13 bases in between. The CDR3 sequence is 14 residues long. The CDR3 DNA reads as TGTGCCAGCAGCTTCGCGGCGCAGCCGAATGAGCAGTTCTTC. Its protein is CASSFAAQPNEQFF.

The genes are TRBV13 and TRBJ2-5; 14 nucleotides line up with TRBD2. CDR1 and CDR2 (germline): PRHDT, FYEKMQ (reference sequence). V gave up 5 bases and J gave up 2 bases; unmatched junction bases: 10. The length of the CDR3 is 18 residues. CDR3 sequence reads: CASSPRLAGGRYQETQYF. The CDR3 DNA sequence: TGTGCCAGCAGCCCGAGACTAGCGGGAGGGCGGTATCAAGAGACCCAGTACTTC.

This clone was seen once. The chain joins TRBV7-9 to TRBJ2-7; a possible D gene is TRBD1 (6 bases). CDR1 and CDR2 from the germline V gene are SEHNR and FQNEAQ (reference sequence). This CDR3 comprises 16 residues. V lost 5 bases, J lost 2 bases, and 19 bases lay in between. The CDR3 loop is CASSPILGQRTYEQYF. The CDR3 DNA sequence: TGTGCCAGCAGCCCCATACTCGGACAGAGAACCTACGAGCAGTACTTC.

The chain joins TRBV29-1 to TRBJ2-1, with TRBD1 matching 9 bases. V lost 1 base to trimming and J lost 2 bases; unmatched junction nucleotides: 9. The germline V gene has CDR1 SQVTM and CDR2 ANQGSEA. The CDR3 runs to 17 residues. CDR3 nucleotides: TGCAGCGTTGAAGGTGGGAACAGGGGGCTACCCTACAATGAGCAGTTCTTC. It specifies CSVEGGNRGLPYNEQFF.

The V gene is TRBV11-3, the J gene TRBJ2-1; 8 bases align to TRBD2. Germline V gene sequence: CDR1 SGHNT, CDR2 YENEEA. The V gene end was trimmed by 5 bases and the J gene end by 3 bases; junction bases not matched to a gene: 6. The CDR3 runs to 15 residues. CDR3 in DNA: TGTGCCAGCAGCGCAGCGGGGGAGCTCTACAATGAGCAGTTCTTC. Translated: CASSAAGELYNEQFF.

J is TRBJ1-4 and V is TRBV6-5; 8 bases fit TRBD1. The CDR3 runs to 14 residues. The V gene's germline CDR1 is MNHEY and CDR2 SVGAGI. V shed 6 bases and J 8 bases; nucleotides not matched to a gene: 8. CDR3 loop: CASSWDRSGEKLFF. As DNA, the CDR3 is TGTGCCAGCAGCTGGGACAGGTCAGGAGAAAAACTGTTTTTT.

This clone occurred a few times. The chain recombines TRBV4-3 with TRBJ2-1, with 8 bases matching TRBD2. Germline V gives CDR1 LGHNA, CDR2 YSLEER. V gave up 4 bases and J gave up 4 bases; unmatched junction bases: 3. The CDR3 sequence is 14 residues long. In DNA form, the CDR3 reads TGCGCCAGCAGCCCAACTAGCGGATACAATGAGCAGTTCTTC. It specifies CASSPTSGYNEQFF.

V is TRBV11-2 and J is TRBJ2-1, with D perhaps TRBD1 (8 bases). With 6 bases removed from V and 9 bases from J, the gap between germline ends came to 18 bases. The CDR3 extends over 14 amino acids. Germline assignment: CDR1 SGHAT and CDR2 FQNNGV. The CDR3: CASRQNRGEGEQFF. As DNA, the CDR3 is TGTGCCAGCAGGCAAAACAGGGGGGAGGGTGAGCAGTTCTTC.

Only one count was recorded for this clone. Other nucleotide sequences in the sample specify the same CDR3. This chain joins TRBV18 and TRBJ1-1, with 7 bases lining up with TRBD1. The germline CDR1 and CDR2 sequences are KGHSH and LQKENI. V shed 3 bases and J 2 bases; nucleotides not matched to a gene: 3. The CDR3 sequence is 14 residues long. The CDR3: CASSPGQKNTEAFF. DNA for the CDR3: TGTGCCAGCTCACCGGGACAGAAAAACACTGAAGCTTTCTTT.

In its sample, this clone was seen many times. The gene calls are TRBV2 and TRBJ1-4, with 8 bases matching TRBD1. The CDR3 length is 14 residues. V shed 1 base and J 9 bases; nucleotides not matched to a gene: 4. Germline loops: CDR1 SNHLY, CDR2 FYNNEI. DNA of the CDR3: TGTGCCAGCAGTGAAGGGACAGGGAGGCAAAAACTGTTTTTT. Residues: CASSEGTGRQKLFF.